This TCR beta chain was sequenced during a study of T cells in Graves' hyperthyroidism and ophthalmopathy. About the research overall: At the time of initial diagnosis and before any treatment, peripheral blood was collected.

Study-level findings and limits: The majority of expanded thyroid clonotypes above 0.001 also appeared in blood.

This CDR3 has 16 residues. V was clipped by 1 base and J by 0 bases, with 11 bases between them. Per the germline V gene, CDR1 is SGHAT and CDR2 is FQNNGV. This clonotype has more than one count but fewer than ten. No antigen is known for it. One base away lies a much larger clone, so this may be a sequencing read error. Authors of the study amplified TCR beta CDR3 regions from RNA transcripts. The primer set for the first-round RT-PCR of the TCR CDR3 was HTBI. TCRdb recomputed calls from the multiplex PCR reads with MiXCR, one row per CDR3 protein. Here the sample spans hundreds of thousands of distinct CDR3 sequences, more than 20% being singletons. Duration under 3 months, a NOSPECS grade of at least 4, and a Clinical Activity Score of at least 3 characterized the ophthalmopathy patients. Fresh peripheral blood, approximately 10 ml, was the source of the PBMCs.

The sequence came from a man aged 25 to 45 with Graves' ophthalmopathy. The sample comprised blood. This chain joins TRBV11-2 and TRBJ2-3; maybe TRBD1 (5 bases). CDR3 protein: CASSLGGGQSTDTQYF. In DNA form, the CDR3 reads TGTGCCAGCAGCTTAGGGGGCGGACAAAGCACAGATACGCAGTATTTT.